This TCR beta chain comes out of a study of T-cell memory formation after mild COVID-19. Study at large: Clustering of TCRs was largely donor specific.

From 5'RACE with constant-segment primers came TCR alpha and TCR beta cDNA libraries that carried sample barcodes and UMIs. One entry per CDR3 protein results from TCRdb running MiXCR on the 5' RACE reads. The sample lists about 160,000 distinct CDR3 sequences; around a third were seen once. General study results and limits: The study detected some responding clones in pre-infection memory, suggesting cross-reactive memory joined. Mainly CM and EM harbored the contracting CD4+ clones; mainly EMRA harbored the CD8+ ones.

This CDR3 spans 15 amino acids. CDR1 SGHTA and CDR2 FQGTGA come from the germline V gene. J gave up 6 bases and V 9 bases, and 7 bases lay outside the gene matches. As regards this clonotype: Its antigen is currently unknown.

The chain has TRBV7-3 and TRBJ2-1; TRBD2 aligns across 14 bases. The receptor's source is an adult woman who had mild COVID-19 (a few samples of this study predate the infection). Cell type and time point are not known. The sequenced sample was PBMCs or a T cell subset sorted from them (not recorded which). Here the CDR3 reads CASGAGLAGVNEQFF. The CDR3 DNA reads as TGTGCCAGTGGCGCGGGACTAGCGGGAGTCAATGAGCAGTTCTTC.